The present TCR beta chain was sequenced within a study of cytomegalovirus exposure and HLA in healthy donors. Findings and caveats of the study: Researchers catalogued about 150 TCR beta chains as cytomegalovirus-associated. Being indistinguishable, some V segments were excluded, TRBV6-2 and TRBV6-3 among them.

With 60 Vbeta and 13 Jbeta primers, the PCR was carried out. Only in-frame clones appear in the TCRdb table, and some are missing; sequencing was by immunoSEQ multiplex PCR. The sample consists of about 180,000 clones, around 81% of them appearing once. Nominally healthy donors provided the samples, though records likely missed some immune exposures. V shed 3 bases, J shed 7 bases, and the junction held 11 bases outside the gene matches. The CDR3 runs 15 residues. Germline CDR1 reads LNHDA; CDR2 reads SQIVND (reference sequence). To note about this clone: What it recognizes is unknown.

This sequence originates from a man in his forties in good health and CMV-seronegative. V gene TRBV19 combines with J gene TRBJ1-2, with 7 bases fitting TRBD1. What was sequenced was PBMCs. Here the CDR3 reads CASSISPDRARGYTF. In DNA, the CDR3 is TGTGCCAGTAGTATCTCCCCAGACAGGGCCCGTGGCTACACCTTC. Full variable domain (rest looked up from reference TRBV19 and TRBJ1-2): DGGITQSPKYLFRKEGQNVTLSCEQNLNHDAMYWYRQDPGQGLRLIYYSQIVNDFQKGDIAEGYSVSREKKESFPLTVTSAQKNPTAFYLCASSISPDRARGYTFGSGTRLTVV.